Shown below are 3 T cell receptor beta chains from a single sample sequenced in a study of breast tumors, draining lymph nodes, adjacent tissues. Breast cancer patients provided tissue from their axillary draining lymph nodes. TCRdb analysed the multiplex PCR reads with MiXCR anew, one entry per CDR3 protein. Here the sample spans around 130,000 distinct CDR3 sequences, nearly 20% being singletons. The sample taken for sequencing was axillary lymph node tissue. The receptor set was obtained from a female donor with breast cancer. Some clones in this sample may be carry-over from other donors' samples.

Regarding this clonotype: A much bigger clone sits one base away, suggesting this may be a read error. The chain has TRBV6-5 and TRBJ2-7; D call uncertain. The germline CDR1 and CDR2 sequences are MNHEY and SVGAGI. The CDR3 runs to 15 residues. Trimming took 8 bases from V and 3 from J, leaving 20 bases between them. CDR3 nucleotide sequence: TGTGCCAGCGAGAAGTTAGCTATCGGAGACTACGAGCAGTACTTC. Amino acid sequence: CASEKLAIGDYEQYF.

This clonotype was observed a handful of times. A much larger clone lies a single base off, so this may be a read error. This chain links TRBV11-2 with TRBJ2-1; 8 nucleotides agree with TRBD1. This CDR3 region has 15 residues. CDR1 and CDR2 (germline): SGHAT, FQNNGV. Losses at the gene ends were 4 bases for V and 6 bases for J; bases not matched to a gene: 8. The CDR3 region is CASSSDRDRFNEQFF. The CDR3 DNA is TGTGCCAGCAGCTCGGACCGGGACAGGTTCAATGAGCAGTTCTTC.

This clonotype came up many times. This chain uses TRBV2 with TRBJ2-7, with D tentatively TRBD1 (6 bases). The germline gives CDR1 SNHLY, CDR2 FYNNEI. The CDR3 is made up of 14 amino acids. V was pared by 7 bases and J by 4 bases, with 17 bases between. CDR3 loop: CASNNQGNPYEQYF. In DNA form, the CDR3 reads TGTGCCAGCAATAATCAGGGGAACCCTTACGAGCAGTACTTC.